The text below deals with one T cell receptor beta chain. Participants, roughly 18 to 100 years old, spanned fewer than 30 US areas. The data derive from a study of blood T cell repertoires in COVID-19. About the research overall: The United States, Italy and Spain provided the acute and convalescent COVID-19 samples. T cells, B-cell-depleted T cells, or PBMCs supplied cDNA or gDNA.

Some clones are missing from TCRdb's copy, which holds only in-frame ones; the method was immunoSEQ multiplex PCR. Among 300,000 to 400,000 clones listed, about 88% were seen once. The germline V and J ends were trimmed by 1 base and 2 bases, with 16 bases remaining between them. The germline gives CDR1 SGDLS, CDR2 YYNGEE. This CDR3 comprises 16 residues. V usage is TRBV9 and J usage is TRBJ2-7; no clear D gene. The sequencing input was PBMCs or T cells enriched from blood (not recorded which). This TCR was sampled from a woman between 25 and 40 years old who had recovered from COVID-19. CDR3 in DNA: TGTGCCAGCAGCGTAAGACCAGTAGCTAGTCCCTACGAGCAGTACTTC. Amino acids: CASSVRPVASPYEQYF.